The 24 T cell receptor beta chains presented below share a single source sample, sequenced in a study of tumor-infiltrating lymphocytes in primary liver carcinoma. For each extraction, RNA and DNA were obtained together from roughly 20-30 mg of unsorted bulk tissue. From around 530 ng of total RNA, TCR beta-specific cDNA was reverse-transcribed using a constant-region primer. Each TCR beta library was derived from three nested multiplex PCR rounds that employed slightly modified ARM-PCR. Use of TRBV1-TRBV30 forward primers with a C-beta reverse primer characterized the first two PCR rounds, which lasted about 10 cycles each. Each CDR3 protein is one row after TCRdb ran MiXCR on the multiplex PCR reads. Among 100,000 or so distinct CDR3 sequences listed, around 83% were seen once. Input material: liver tumor tissue from sampling region 3. Subset noted: tumor region T3, left-lateral pole. These receptors all come from a man between 40 and 49 years old with primary liver carcinoma and hepatitis B virus infection.

The sample holds a few counts of this clonotype. A clone one base away is much larger, so this may be a read error. The chain employs TRBV30 and TRBJ2-1, with D hard to call. CDR3 length equals 12 residues. The germline CDR1 and CDR2 sequences are GTSNPN and SVGIG (reference sequence). In DNA, the CDR3 is TGTGCCTGGAGTCACTCTAACAATGAGCACTTCTTC. Protein: CAWSHSNNEHFF.

In the case of this clonotype: The junction departs from the called germline gene at one end, perhaps through a read error. The chain has TRBV10-1 and TRBJ2-1, with a tentative D call TRBD2 (5 bases). Germline loops: CDR1 WNHNN, CDR2 SYGVQD (reference sequence). This CDR3 comprises 13 residues. This CDR3 is CASSDLLANEQLF. DNA for the CDR3: TGCGCTAGCAGTGACCTTCTAGCTAATGAGCAGCTCTTC.

This chain joins TRBV4-3 and TRBJ2-1; 7 nucleotides match TRBD2. V shed 2 bases, J shed 16 bases, and the junction held 14 bases outside the gene matches. CDR3 length: 14 residues. Germline lookup yields CDR1 LGHNA and CDR2 YSLEER. The CDR3 coding sequence is TGCGCCAGCAGCCAAAACTGGGGGGGGGAGACCCAATTCTTC. This sequence encodes CASSQNWGGETQFF.

This chain connects TRBV29-1 to TRBJ2-1; D is unclear. In germline, CDR1 is SQVTM, CDR2 ANQGSEA. The CDR3 contains 11 residues. With 5 bases removed from V and 5 bases from J, the gap between germline ends came to 7 bases. The CDR3 DNA is TGCAGCGTTTGTGGACACAATGAGCAGTTCTTC. This translates into CSVCGHNEQFF.

This clonotype was recorded only once. Sequence at one end of the junction differs from germline and may be a read error. The CDR3 nucleotides are TGTGCCAGCAGTTACGCGACTACAACAGATACGCAGTATTTC. Protein product: CASSYATTTDTQYF. The chain combines TRBV6-6 with TRBJ2-3; weak D call: TRBD2 (5 bases). The CDR3 spans 14 residues. Germline values: CDR1 MNHNY, CDR2 SVGAGI (reference sequence).

Comment on this clonotype: The conserved phenylalanine or tryptophan is not found at the CDR3 terminus, so this likely reflects a read error. The DNA is left out, because the CDR3 cannot be placed on it with certainty; the CDR3 is given as TCRdb lists it. The V call is TRBV4-3, the J call TRBJ2-2; the table's D call of TRBD2 was not tested on the DNA. Germline values: CDR1 LGHNA, CDR2 YSLEER. The CDR3 totals 16 residues, both ends included. The CDR3 reads CASSQGPAGETGELSL.

Points on this clonotype: This may be a read error: a much more frequent sequence differs by one nucleotide. J is TRBJ2-5 and V is TRBV25-1; D not certain. The CDR3 covers 14 residues. Germline V gene sequence: CDR1 MGHDK, CDR2 SYGVNS. Deletions cut 5 bases from V and 2 bases from J, with 12 bases between. This chain's CDR3 is CASSRELLQETQYF. The DNA of the CDR3 is TGTGCCAGCAGTAGGGAACTATTACAAGAGACCCAGTACTTC.

To note about this clonotype: The junction differs from germline at one of its ends, possibly a read error. The rearrangement joins TRBV7-9 to TRBJ1-6; D gene unclear. The length of the CDR3 is 15 residues. From germline, CDR1 is SEHNR and CDR2 FQNEAQ (reference sequence). CDR3 bases: TGTGTCAGCAGCTTGGCAACAGCTGGGTCCTCACCCCTCCACTTT. Encoded protein: CVSSLATAGSSPLHF. Supplemented by reference TRBV7-9 and TRBJ1-6, the full variable domain reads DTGVSQNPRHKITKRGQNVTFRCDPISEHNRLYWYRQTLGQGPEFLTYFQNEAQLEKSRLLSDRFSAERPKGSFSTLEIQRTEQGDSAMYLCVSSLATAGSSPLHFGNGTRLTVT.

The V call is TRBV29-1, the J call TRBJ1-1; D perhaps matches TRBD1 (6 bases). Trimming left V 5 bases short and J 2 bases short, with 15 bases between. CDR1 and CDR2 (germline): SQVTM, ANQGSEA. The CDR3 sequence is 14 residues long. The CDR3, as DNA: TGCAGCGTTTTTCGGACAGACAGTAACACTGAAGCTTTCTTT. Amino acid sequence: CSVFRTDSNTEAFF.

The rearrangement uses TRBV20-1 and TRBJ2-7; weak D call: TRBD2 (6 bases). This CDR3 is built from 14 residues. Trimming stripped 6 bases from V and 2 bases from J, with 17 bases between. The germline gives CDR1 DFQATT, CDR2 SNEGSKA (reference sequence). The CDR3 DNA sequence: TGCAGTGCGGACCGGGACTTATCCACCTACGAGCAGTACTTC. This sequence encodes CSADRDLSTYEQYF.

The chain is built from TRBV28 and TRBJ2-7; D is unclear. CDR3 size: 14 residues. V lost 8 bases to trimming and J lost 0 bases, with 14 bases between them. Looked up from germline, CDR1 is MDHEN and CDR2 is SYDVKM. DNA for the CDR3: TGTGCCAGCTGTCTGGATAGTTACTCCTACGAGCAGTACTTC. Its protein product is CASCLDSYSYEQYF. The full variable domain, in which reference TRBV28 and TRBJ2-7 provide the parts outside the CDR3, is DVKVTQSSRYLVKRTGEKVFLECVQDMDHENMFWYRQDPGLGLRLIYFSYDVKMKEKGDIPEGYSVSREKKERFSLILESASTNQTSMYLCASCLDSYSYEQYFGPGTRLTVT.

This clonotype was found once. A much larger clone differs by one base, so this may be a read error. The final CDR3 position lacks the conserved phenylalanine or tryptophan, pointing to a likely read error. Because the CDR3's place on the DNA is in doubt, the DNA is left out and the CDR3 is given as listed by TCRdb. V usage is TRBV4-3 and J usage is TRBJ2-7; the table's D call, TRBD1, has no DNA check behind it. Inclusive of both ends, the CDR3 amounts to 15 amino acids. CDR1 LGHNA and CDR2 YSLEER come from the germline V gene. CDR3 region: CASSQDTGTADAEYL.

Worth noting for this clonotype: One end of the junction does not line up with germline, which may come from a read error. The V call is TRBV6-6, the J call TRBJ2-1, with D possibly matching TRBD1 (6 bases). The CDR3 is 16 residues long. Germline loops: CDR1 MNHNY, CDR2 SVGAGI (reference sequence). The CDR3 loop is CASTDVIGIRDNEQFF. DNA of the CDR3: TGTGCCAGCACTGACGTTATTGGGATTCGGGACAATGAGCAATTCTTC.

A single count supports this clonotype. The chain employs TRBV20-1 and TRBJ2-7; the D is unclear. Deletions cut 5 bases from V and 4 bases from J, with 12 bases between. This CDR3 is 12 amino acids long. The germline V gene has CDR1 DFQATT and CDR2 SNEGSKA (reference sequence). The DNA of the CDR3 is TGCAGTGCTGTCCCGGTCCAGTACGAGCAGTACTTC. This translates into CSAVPVQYEQYF.

In the case of this clonotype: An end of the junction differs from the germline gene, which may be a read error. The chain uses TRBV4-3 and TRBJ2-7; 7 nucleotides line up with TRBD2. Germline V lookup: CDR1 LGHNA, CDR2 YSLEER. This CDR3 comprises 15 residues. The CDR3 sequence: CASSRDRASGYEQYF. The CDR3 DNA is TGCGCCAGCAGCCGAGATCGGGCTAGCGGCTACGAACAGTACTTC.

The table lists this clonotype with a count of one. The rearrangement uses TRBV28 and TRBJ2-1; weak D call: TRBD2 (6 bases). The V gene's germline CDR1 is MDHEN and CDR2 SYDVKM. V was pared by 6 bases and J by 5 bases, with 17 bases between. The CDR3 totals 15 residues. The CDR3 DNA follows: TGTGCCAGCAGCCTCGAGAGCGGGTTCCACAATGAGCAGTTCTTC. Its translation: CASSLESGFHNEQFF.

As for this clonotype: Mismatch with germline at one junction end may stem from a read error. J is TRBJ2-3 and V is TRBV12-5; weak D call: TRBD1 (6 bases). Germline V gene lookup returns CDR1 LGHNT and CDR2 FRNRAP. This CDR3 has 15 residues. This chain's CDR3 is CASRLEQGPTGTQYF. The CDR3 DNA reads as TGTGCTAGTCGTTTGGAACAGGGTCCCACAGGTACGCAGTATTTT.

Comments on this clonotype: The CDR3 carries no conserved terminal phenylalanine or tryptophan, so it likely arises from a read error. The genes are TRBV6-2 or TRBV6-3 and TRBJ1-5; 7 bases are shared with TRBD1. V shed 6 bases and J 10 bases; nucleotides not matched to a gene: 15. The CDR3 length is 15 residues. The V gene's germline CDR1 is MNHEY and CDR2 SVGEGT. DNA for the CDR3: TGTGCCAGCAGCCTAACAGGGGCCAGCAATGAACCCCAGCATTTG. Its translation: CASSLTGASNEPQHL.

Comment on this clonotype: At one end, the junction sequence differs from germline, possibly due to a read error. The chain has TRBV6-1 and TRBJ2-7; D is possibly TRBD1 or TRBD2 (5 bases each). CDR3 length: 15 residues. CDR1 and CDR2 (germline): MNHNS, SASEGT. CDR3 sequence (DNA): TGTGCCAGCACTGTTGGGACGATGGGCTCCTACGAGGAGTACTTC. As protein: CASTVGTMGSYEEYF.

This clonotype appeared a single time. This is likely a read error, given that the CDR3 carries no conserved phenylalanine or tryptophan at its end. The CDR3 nucleotides read TGTGCCAGCAACTCCAAACCGGGACTCAACACAGATACGCAGTATTCT. It codes for CASNSKPGLNTDTQYS. This chain connects TRBV7-9 to TRBJ2-3; tentative D call: TRBD2 (6 bases). The ends were cut back, 7 bases at V and 2 bases at J, with 19 bases in the middle. The CDR3 loop spans 16 amino acids. CDR1 SEHNR and CDR2 FQNEAQ come from the germline V gene (reference sequence).

The DNA for the CDR3 is TGTGCCAGCAGCATGGAGGGGCCTAGGACAGATACGCAGTATTTT. Translated, it gives CASSMEGPRTDTQYF. The V call is TRBV9, the J call TRBJ2-3; perhaps TRBD2 as D (6 bases). The CDR3 has 15 residues. From germline, CDR1 is SGDLS and CDR2 YYNGEE. The V gene lost 4 bases and the J gene lost 3 bases, with 15 bases spanning the gap.

This clonotype was detected many times. This rearrangement joins TRBV10-3 to TRBJ2-3; 7 bases fit TRBD2. Germline CDR1 ENHRY, CDR2 SYGVKD. The CDR3 has 13 amino acids. With V trimmed by 8 bases and J by 2 bases, 4 bases remained unmatched. The CDR3 loop reads CAIGEGYTDTQYF. CDR3 in DNA: TGTGCCATCGGGGAGGGGTACACAGATACGCAGTATTTT.

This chain links TRBV2 with TRBJ2-2, with D tentatively TRBD1 (5 bases). Trimming left V 6 bases short and J 2 bases short, with 13 bases between. Germline V lookup: CDR1 SNHLY, CDR2 FYNNEI. CDR3 length: 15 amino acids. CDR3: CASSMTDFNTGELFF. In nucleotides, the CDR3 is TGTGCCAGCAGCATGACAGATTTTAACACCGGGGAGCTGTTTTTT.

Concerning this clonotype itself: Likely a read error: the CDR3 ends without its conserved phenylalanine or tryptophan. The chain has TRBV7-3 and TRBJ2-3, with D maybe TRBD1 (8 bases). The CDR3 runs to 15 residues. The germline V gene encodes CDR1 SGHTA and CDR2 FQGTGA. The CDR3 is CATSLRTGRGDTQYL. The CDR3 nucleotides are TGTGCCACCAGCTTAAGGACAGGGAGGGGAGATACGCAGTATTTG.